This entry concerns a single TCR beta chain. Its antigen is currently unknown. These data belong to a study of T cells in Graves' hyperthyroidism and ophthalmopathy. Study conclusions and caveats: Separating ophthalmopathy from stable hyperthyroidism was achieved by a 13 V-J model.

What was amplified from RNA transcripts were TCR beta CDR3 regions. First-round RT-PCR of the TCR CDR3 relied on the HTBI primer set. TCRdb reprocessed the multiplex PCR reads with MiXCR, giving one entry per CDR3 protein. Of more than 350,000 distinct CDR3 sequences in the sample, 12% to 15% were seen once. Per germline, CDR1 SQVTM and CDR2 ANQGSEA. V was shortened by 3 bases and J by 5 bases, with 8 bases between the two germline ends. The CDR3 runs 11 residues. This clonotype originated in an older woman with Graves' ophthalmopathy. The chain combines TRBV29-1 with TRBJ2-7, with unresolved D. Source material: blood. CDR3 residues: CSVEGFHEQYF. The CDR3 DNA sequence: TGCAGCGTTGAGGGGTTCCACGAGCAGTACTTC.